This TCR beta chain emerged from a study of human T cells and chemical hapten exposure. Study-wide background: It was small differences in pooled library volume that mainly caused per-sample TCR yields to vary. Regarding the study as a whole: TCRs at high frequency, those above 1 in 1000, did not change with DPC sensitization.

Time point of the sample: healthy volunteer bleed at 2 weeks. Whole blood, unfractionated, served as the material for total RNA extraction. At least ten counts were recorded for this clonotype. No antigen is known for it. Germline loops: CDR1 SGHDT, CDR2 YYEEEE. The CDR3 loop spans 14 amino acids. Trimming removed 0 bases from V and 5 bases from J, with 9 bases in between. Unique molecular identifiers were attached to individual cDNA molecules during library preparation. Source study methods: Per sample, the median was around 100,000 TCRs, with values from around 25,000 to 690,000. MiXCR, run by TCRdb on the RACE reads, gives a single entry per CDR3 protein. In this record, the V and J calls reflect TCRdb's handling and not the investigators' own analysis. Of roughly 46,000 distinct CDR3 sequences listed, less than 4.5% are singletons.

The TCR sequence derives from a human donor in good health. Some clones in this sample may be carry-over from other donors' samples. The sample was whole blood. V is TRBV5-6 and J is TRBJ1-5, with D perhaps TRBD1 (5 bases). The CDR3 coding sequence is TGTGCCAGCAGCTTGGCCTGGGGGGATCAGCCCCAGCATTTT. It codes for CASSLAWGDQPQHF. Complete variable domain (other parts from reference TRBV5-6 and TRBJ1-5): DAGVTQSPTHLIKTRGQQVTLRCSPKSGHDTVSWYQQALGQGPQFIFQYYEEEERQRGNFPDRFSGHQFPNYSSELNVNALLLGDSALYLCASSLAWGDQPQHFGDGTRLSIL.